Following are 29 T cell receptor beta chains from one sample sequenced in a study of regulatory T cells in long-lasting Graves disease (dated by TCRdb to the early 2020s). The protocol used for the library was multiplex PCR. Reads for this sample came from an Illumina HiSeq 4000. iRepertoire HTBI primers and Arm-PCR amplification of CDR3 regions were used to construct TCR beta libraries. The public reads were reanalyzed by TCRdb: fastp trimming at Q25, MiXCR alignment, in-frame beta chains only. Every CDR3 protein is listed once, alongside the most common genes and DNA of its rows. This sample lists over 350,000 distinct CDR3 sequences; roughly 20% were detected once. Clones ranked in the top ten supply about a fifth of the sample. What the time point label conveys for this sample: persistent/refractory GD, antithyroid drugs over 5 years with positive TRAb. RNA was extracted from PBMCs in TRIzol for both TCR sequencing and RNA sequencing.

This specimen consisted of peripheral blood mononuclear cells (PBMCs), obtained when the disease was refractory, from a patient treated with antithyroid drugs. All receptors derive from a female donor with Graves disease.

This chain connects TRBV18 to TRBJ2-7, with unresolved D. The CDR3 is 14 residues long. The V end was cut by 6 bases, the J end by 7 bases, with 19 bases between. CDR1 and CDR2 from the germline V gene are KGHSH and LQKENI. Here the CDR3 reads CASSPIDFPGEQYF. CDR3 bases: TGTGCCAGCTCCCCCATAGACTTTCCGGGTGAGCAGTACTTC.

The chain recombines TRBV4-1 with TRBJ1-2; 8 nucleotides agree with TRBD1. The CDR3 contains 15 residues. Germline V lookup: CDR1 MGHRA, CDR2 YSYEKL. The V segment lost 0 bases and the J segment 4 bases; nucleotides outside the gene matches: 4. In DNA form, the CDR3 reads TGCGCCAGCAGCCAAGATGGGACAGGCCCCTATGGCTACACCTTC. Protein product: CASSQDGTGPYGYTF.

The V gene is TRBV5-5, the J gene TRBJ1-1; TRBD1 agrees at 8 bases. With 4 bases clipped from V and 6 bases from J, the junction kept 8 bases outside the gene matches. The CDR3 runs to 14 residues. Germline CDR1 SGHKS, CDR2 YYEKEE (reference sequence). The DNA for the CDR3 is TGTGCCAGCAGCCAAGAACAGGGGGGGCCTGAAGCTTTCTTT. The encoded protein is CASSQEQGGPEAFF.

Only a few counts were recorded for this clonotype. This chain links TRBV3-1 with TRBJ2-3, with a possible D match to TRBD2 (6 bases). V was pared by 0 bases and J by 1 base, with 17 bases between. CDR3 length: 18 residues. In germline, CDR1 is LGHDT, CDR2 YNNKEL (reference sequence). DNA for the CDR3: TGTGCCAGCAGCCAAGAGGTCTTGAGCGGGCCCGGCACAGATACGCAGTATTTT. Translated: CASSQEVLSGPGTDTQYF.

This clonotype was seen many times. The chain is built from TRBV12-3 or TRBV12-4 and TRBJ2-7, with 9 bases matching TRBD1. CDR3 length: 13 amino acids. V lost 6 bases and J lost 1; bases outside the gene matches: 1. CDR3 region: CASRGTGSYEQYF. The CDR3 coding sequence is TGTGCCAGCAGGGGGACAGGGTCCTACGAGCAGTACTTC.

This clonotype showed up just a few times. This chain connects TRBV9 to TRBJ2-2, with 11 nucleotides matching TRBD2. CDR3 length: 19 amino acids. CDR1 is SGDLS and CDR2 is YYNGEE in the germline V gene. V lost 0 bases, J lost 5 bases, and 12 bases stayed unmatched. CDR3 amino acids: CASSVGVWSSGRATGELFF. CDR3 sequence (DNA): TGTGCCAGCAGCGTAGGTGTTTGGAGTAGCGGGAGGGCGACCGGGGAGCTGTTTTTT.

This clonotype came up many times. The chain links TRBV6-1 to TRBJ1-2; D remains unclear. This CDR3 is 12 amino acids long. Germline CDR1 is MNHNS and CDR2 is SASEGT. Trimming removed 8 bases at V and 2 bases at J, with 9 bases between. The CDR3 DNA reads TGTGCCAGCCGAGAGTGGAACTATGGCTACACCTTC. Translation: CASREWNYGYTF.

This clonotype was counted between two and nine times. The chain has TRBV5-6 and TRBJ1-5; 12 positions match TRBD1. Trimming took 0 bases from V and 1 from J; bases not matched to a gene: 11. This CDR3 comprises 20 residues. Germline CDR1 SGHDT, CDR2 YYEEEE. The CDR3 region has the DNA TGTGCCAGCAGCTTGGGTCCCGGGACAGGGGGCTCGAGGAGCAATCAGCCCCAGCATTTT. Its protein is CASSLGPGTGGSRSNQPQHF.

This clonotype is a singleton in its sample. The chain has TRBV20-1 and TRBJ2-2, with D unclear. Deletions cut 1 base from V and 3 bases from J, with 3 bases between. The CDR3 is 12 amino acids. Germline lookup yields CDR1 DFQATT and CDR2 SNEGSKA (reference sequence). For the CDR3, the DNA is TGCAGTGCTAGAGGCTACACCGGGGAGCTGTTTTTT. This sequence encodes CSARGYTGELFF.

The table lists this clonotype with many counts. CDR3 DNA sequence: TGTGCCAGCAGCTTAGGTAGGGCTCTGAACACTGAAGCTTTCTTT. As protein: CASSLGRALNTEAFF. The rearrangement uses TRBV11-2 and TRBJ1-1; D remains unclear. CDR3 size: 15 residues. V lost 1 base and J lost 0, with 9 bases in between. Germline-derived CDR1 and CDR2 are SGHAT and FQNNGV.

This clonotype was detected only a few times. The chain recombines TRBV27 with TRBJ2-7; TRBD2 aligns across 8 bases. CDR3 length equals 15 residues. J gave up 3 bases and V 4 bases, and 8 bases lay outside the gene matches. Germline CDR1 is MNHEY and CDR2 is SMNVEV (reference sequence). The CDR3 nucleotides read TGTGCCAGCAGTTCCCTAGCGGGCGAGAACTACGAGCAGTACTTC. Protein sequence: CASSSLAGENYEQYF.

The V and J genes are TRBV19 and TRBJ1-1; D may be TRBD1 (6 bases). There are 14 residues in the CDR3. Germline V CDR1 and CDR2: LNHDA, SQIVND (reference sequence). Trimming stripped 9 bases from V and 4 bases from J, with 18 bases between. CDR3 sequence: CASSLGGVGTEAFF. CDR3 sequence (DNA): TGTGCCAGCAGCTTAGGGGGGGTGGGCACTGAAGCTTTCTTT.

The CDR3 nucleotides are TGTGCCAGCAGTTTGGCTAGATCTGAGTACGAGCAGTACTTC. Translation: CASSLARSEYEQYF. The chain couples TRBV27 to TRBJ2-7; D is ambiguous. Germline V lookup: CDR1 MNHEY, CDR2 SMNVEV (reference sequence). This CDR3 comprises 14 residues. Trimming took 3 bases from V and 4 from J, leaving 13 bases between them.

This clonotype has a count of ten or more. This rearrangement joins TRBV6-1 to TRBJ2-4; the D gene is possibly TRBD2 (5 bases). Trimming took off 2 bases at V and 0 bases at J, with 14 bases between the two ends. The germline CDR1 and CDR2 sequences are MNHNS and SASEGT. This CDR3 region has 17 residues. CDR3: CASSETSGSLAKNIQYF. The CDR3 DNA is TGTGCCAGCAGTGAAACCTCGGGGTCTTTAGCCAAAAACATTCAGTACTTC.

V usage is TRBV7-9 and J usage is TRBJ2-3; no definite D call. Germline V lookup: CDR1 SEHNR, CDR2 FQNEAQ (reference sequence). This CDR3 contains 13 residues. With 7 bases removed from V and 3 bases from J, the gap between germline ends came to 11 bases. The CDR3 bases are TGTGCCAGCACCCGCCCACAGACAGATACGCAGTATTTT. Translation: CASTRPQTDTQYF.

A few counts support this clonotype. The chain is built from TRBV13 and TRBJ2-7, with 14 bases lining up with TRBD2. This CDR3 region has 17 residues. CDR1 and CDR2 (germline): PRHDT, FYEKMQ (reference sequence). The junction had 12 bases not matched to a gene; V was cut back by 4 bases and J by 7 bases. CDR3 in amino acids: CASSSTGTSGRGGEQYF. For the CDR3, the DNA is TGTGCCAGCAGCTCGACCGGGACTAGCGGGAGAGGGGGAGAGCAGTACTTC.

The table lists this clonotype with many counts. V usage is TRBV7-2 and J usage is TRBJ2-7; 7 nucleotides match TRBD2. CDR3 size: 14 residues. Germline V gene sequence: CDR1 SGHTA, CDR2 FQGNSA. V was pared by 2 bases and J by 5 bases, with 6 bases of the junction left unmatched. The CDR3 protein is CASSLTGGKNEQYF. The DNA for the CDR3 is TGTGCCAGCAGCTTAACCGGGGGGAAGAACGAGCAGTACTTC.

This clonotype was seen ten or more times. J is TRBJ2-7 and V is TRBV18, with D perhaps matching TRBD1 or TRBD2 (5 bases each). From germline, CDR1 is KGHSH and CDR2 LQKENI. Trimming removed 10 bases from V and 7 bases from J, with 20 bases in between. The CDR3 is 13 amino acids. CDR3 coding DNA: TGTGCCACGCAAACAGGAGGTGACGTGGAGCAGTACTTC. This translates into CATQTGGDVEQYF.

This clonotype turned up a few times. The chain uses TRBV6-2 or TRBV6-3 and TRBJ1-5, with TRBD1 identical over 7 bases. Trimming removed 6 bases from V and 7 bases from J; junction bases left unmatched: 12. The CDR3 is 15 amino acids. CDR1 and CDR2 (germline): MNHEY, SVGEGT. CDR3 amino acids: CASRETGNIGQPQHF. The CDR3, as DNA: TGTGCCAGCAGGGAGACAGGGAACATAGGGCAGCCCCAGCATTTT.

This clonotype was counted ten times or more. V is TRBV20-1 and J is TRBJ1-6, with TRBD1 as a possible D gene (5 bases). Per germline, CDR1 DFQATT and CDR2 SNEGSKA (reference sequence). The CDR3 covers 12 residues. V was clipped by 7 bases and J by 6 bases, with 10 bases between them. The DNA of the CDR3 is TGCAGTGTCGGGACGGCTAATTCACCCCTCCACTTT. As protein: CSVGTANSPLHF.

The chain recombines TRBV12-3 or TRBV12-4 with TRBJ1-4; D is ambiguous. Between the trimmed V and J ends, which lost 4 bases and 11 bases, there was a span of 14 bases. The CDR3 totals 13 residues. The CDR3 DNA sequence: TGTGCCAGCAGTTCTGAGGGTATTGGGAAACTGTTTTTT. Amino acids: CASSSEGIGKLFF.

Ten or more counts support this clonotype. V and J are TRBV6-2 or TRBV6-3 and TRBJ2-5, with unresolved D. The CDR3 is made up of 14 amino acids. Germline lookup yields CDR1 MNHEY and CDR2 SVGEGT. Trimming pared 0 bases from V and 2 bases from J, leaving 7 bases between. DNA for the CDR3: TGTGCCAGCAGTTACTCGCTAGGACAAGAGACCCAGTACTTC. Its protein product is CASSYSLGQETQYF.

This clonotype was seen more than once but under ten times. The V and J genes are TRBV11-2 and TRBJ2-1; 9 bases map to TRBD2. After removal of 0 bases from V and 4 bases from J, the junction contained 7 bases not matched to a gene. Germline V CDR1 and CDR2: SGHAT, FQNNGV. The length of the CDR3 is 17 residues. The CDR3: CASSLDSGSPVYNEQFF. DNA of the CDR3: TGTGCCAGCAGCTTAGATAGCGGGAGCCCCGTTTACAATGAGCAGTTCTTC.

V is TRBV19 and J is TRBJ1-6; D not resolved. Germline V gene sequence: CDR1 LNHDA, CDR2 SQIVND (reference sequence). The CDR3 has 12 residues. Deletions cut 7 bases from V and 6 bases from J, with 7 bases between. The CDR3 loop reads CASTYGNSPLHF. DNA of the CDR3: TGTGCCAGTACCTACGGTAATTCACCCCTCCACTTT.

This clonotype has a count of ten or more. The chain combines TRBV7-2 with TRBJ1-1; unclear D gene. The CDR3 totals 13 residues. Germline V gives CDR1 SGHTA, CDR2 FQGNSA. V gave up 5 bases and J gave up 6 bases, with 13 bases separating them. The CDR3 is CASSRPLAAEAFF. In nucleotides, the CDR3 is TGTGCCAGCAGCCGTCCCCTGGCGGCTGAAGCTTTCTTT.

In its sample, this clonotype was seen many times. This chain links TRBV11-2 with TRBJ2-1; D is perhaps TRBD2 (6 bases). Trimming took 2 bases from V and 7 from J, leaving 9 bases between them. Germline loops: CDR1 SGHAT, CDR2 FQNNGV. The CDR3 has 13 amino acids. The CDR3 DNA sequence: TGTGCCAGCAGCTTAAGCGGGCTTAATGAGCAGTTCTTC. Translating it yields CASSLSGLNEQFF. Drawing the rest from reference TRBV11-2 and TRBJ2-1, the complete variable domain is EAGVAQSPRYKIIEKRQSVAFWCNPISGHATLYWYQQILGQGPKLLIQFQNNGVVDDSQLPKDRFSAERLKGVDSTLKIQPAKLEDSAVYLCASSLSGLNEQFFGPGTRLTVL.

This clonotype has ten or more counts. The chain joins TRBV28 to TRBJ1-5; perhaps TRBD1 as D (6 bases). Germline CDR1 reads MDHEN; CDR2 reads SYDVKM. The CDR3 is made up of 15 amino acids. The V end was cut by 1 base, the J end by 4 bases, with 11 bases between. The CDR3, as DNA: TGTGCCAGCAGTTTATTCAGGGGCGGTAATCAGCCCCAGCATTTT. The encoded protein is CASSLFRGGNQPQHF.

The chain joins TRBV19 to TRBJ2-2; no reliable D call. The V end lost 1 base, the J end lost 0 bases, and 3 bases lay between the germline ends. The germline CDR1 and CDR2 sequences are LNHDA and SQIVND (reference sequence). The CDR3 totals 14 residues. CDR3 DNA sequence: TGTGCCAGTAGTATAGGCCCGAACACCGGGGAGCTGTTTTTT. It codes for CASSIGPNTGELFF.

Notes on this clonotype: One junction end does not reproduce the germline sequence, and a read error may be involved. The chain is built from TRBV28 and TRBJ2-7, with TRBD1 matching over 10 bases. CDR1 is MDHEN and CDR2 is SYDVKM in the germline V gene. This CDR3 contains 16 residues. The CDR3 coding sequence is TGTGCCAGCAGTTTATCCCCCGGGACAGGGGAATACGAGCAGCACTTC. It is translated as CASSLSPGTGEYEQHF.